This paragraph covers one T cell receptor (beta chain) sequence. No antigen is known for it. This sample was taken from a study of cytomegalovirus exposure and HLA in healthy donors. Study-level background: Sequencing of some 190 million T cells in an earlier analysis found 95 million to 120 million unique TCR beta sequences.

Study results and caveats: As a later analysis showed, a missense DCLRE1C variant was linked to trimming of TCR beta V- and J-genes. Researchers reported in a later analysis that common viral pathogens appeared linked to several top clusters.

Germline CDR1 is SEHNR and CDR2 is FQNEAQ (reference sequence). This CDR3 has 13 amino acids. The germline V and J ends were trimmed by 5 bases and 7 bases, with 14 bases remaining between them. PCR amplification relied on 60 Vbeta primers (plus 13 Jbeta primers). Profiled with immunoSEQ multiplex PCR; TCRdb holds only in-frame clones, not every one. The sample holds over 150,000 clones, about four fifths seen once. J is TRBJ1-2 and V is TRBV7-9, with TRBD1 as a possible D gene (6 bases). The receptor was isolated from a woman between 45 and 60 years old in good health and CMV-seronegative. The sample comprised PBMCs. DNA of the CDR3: TGTGCCAGCAGCCTACAGGGATTCACTGGCTACACCTTC. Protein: CASSLQGFTGYTF.